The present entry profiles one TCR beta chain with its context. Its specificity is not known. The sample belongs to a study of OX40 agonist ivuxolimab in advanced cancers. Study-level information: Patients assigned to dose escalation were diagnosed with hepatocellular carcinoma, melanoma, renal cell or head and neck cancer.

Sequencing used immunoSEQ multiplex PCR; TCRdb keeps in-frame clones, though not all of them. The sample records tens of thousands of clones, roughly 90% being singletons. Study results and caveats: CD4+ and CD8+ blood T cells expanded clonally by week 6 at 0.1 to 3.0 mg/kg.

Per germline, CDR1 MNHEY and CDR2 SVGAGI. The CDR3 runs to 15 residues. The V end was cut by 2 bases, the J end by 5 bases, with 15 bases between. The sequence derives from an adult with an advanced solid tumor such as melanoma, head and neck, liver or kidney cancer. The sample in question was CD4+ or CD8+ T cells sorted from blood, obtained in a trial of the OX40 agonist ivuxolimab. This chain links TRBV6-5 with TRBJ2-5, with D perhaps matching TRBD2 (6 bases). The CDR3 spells CASSYRVGGAETQYF. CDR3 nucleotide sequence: TGTGCCAGCAGTTACCGCGTGGGGGGAGCGGAGACCCAGTACTTC.